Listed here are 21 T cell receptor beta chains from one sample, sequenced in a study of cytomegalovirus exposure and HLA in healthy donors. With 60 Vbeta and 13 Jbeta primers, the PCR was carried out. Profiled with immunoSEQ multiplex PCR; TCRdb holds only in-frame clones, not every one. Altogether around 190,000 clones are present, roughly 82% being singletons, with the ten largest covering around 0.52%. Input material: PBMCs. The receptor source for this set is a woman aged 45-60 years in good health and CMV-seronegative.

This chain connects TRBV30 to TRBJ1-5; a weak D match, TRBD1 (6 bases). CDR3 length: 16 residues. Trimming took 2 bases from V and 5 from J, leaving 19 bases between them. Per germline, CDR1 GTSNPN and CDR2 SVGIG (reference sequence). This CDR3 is CAWSSRVGRGYQPQHF. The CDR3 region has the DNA TGTGCCTGGAGTTCTCGGGTGGGCAGGGGCTATCAGCCCCAGCATTTT.

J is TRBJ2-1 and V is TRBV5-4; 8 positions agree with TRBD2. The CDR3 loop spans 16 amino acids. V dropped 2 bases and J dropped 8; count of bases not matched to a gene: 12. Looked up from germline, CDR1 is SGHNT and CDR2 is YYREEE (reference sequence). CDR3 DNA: TGTGCCAGCAGCTTTAAATTTTTGGCGGGGGGCCATGAGCAGTTCTTC. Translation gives CASSFKFLAGGHEQFF.

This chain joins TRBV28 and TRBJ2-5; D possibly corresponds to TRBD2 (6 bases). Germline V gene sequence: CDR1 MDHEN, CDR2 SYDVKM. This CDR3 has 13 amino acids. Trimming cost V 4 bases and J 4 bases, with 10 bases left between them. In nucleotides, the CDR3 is TGTGCCAGCAGTTCCCCGGAGGGAGAGACCCAGTACTTC. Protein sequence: CASSSPEGETQYF.

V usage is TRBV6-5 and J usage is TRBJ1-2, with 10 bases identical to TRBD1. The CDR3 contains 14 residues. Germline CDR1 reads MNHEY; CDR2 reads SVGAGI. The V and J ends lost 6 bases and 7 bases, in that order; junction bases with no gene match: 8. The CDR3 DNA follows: TGTGCCAGCAGCCGTCCGGGGACAGGGGTTGGCTACACCTTC. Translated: CASSRPGTGVGYTF.

As DNA, the CDR3 is TGTGCCTGGAGCGGACAGCTCTCCTACGAGCAGTACTTC. As protein: CAWSGQLSYEQYF. The chain has TRBV30 and TRBJ2-7; weak D call: TRBD1 (6 bases). In germline, CDR1 is GTSNPN, CDR2 SVGIG (reference sequence). Deletions cut 3 bases from V and 0 bases from J, with 9 bases between. The CDR3 contains 13 residues.

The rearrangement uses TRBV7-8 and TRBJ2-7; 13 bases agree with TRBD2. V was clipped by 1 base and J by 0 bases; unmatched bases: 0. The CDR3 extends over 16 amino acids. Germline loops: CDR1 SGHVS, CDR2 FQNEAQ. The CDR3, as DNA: TGTGCCAGCAGCTTAGGGACTAGCGGGAGCTCCTACGAGCAGTACTTC. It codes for CASSLGTSGSSYEQYF.

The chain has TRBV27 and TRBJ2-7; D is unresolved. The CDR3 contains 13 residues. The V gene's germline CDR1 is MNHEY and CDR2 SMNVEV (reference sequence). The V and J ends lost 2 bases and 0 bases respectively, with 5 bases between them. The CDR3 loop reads CASSLGPSYEQYF. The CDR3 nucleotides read TGTGCCAGCAGTTTAGGCCCCTCCTACGAGCAGTACTTC.

The CDR3 DNA follows: TGTGCCAGCAGTTTAAGATTTGTGGGACTAGCGGGAAGCTCCTACAATGAGCAGTTCTTC. Protein product: CASSLRFVGLAGSSYNEQFF. The chain links TRBV28 to TRBJ2-1, with 13 bases fitting TRBD2. Per the germline V gene, CDR1 is MDHEN and CDR2 is SYDVKM. Unmatched junction bases numbered 10, after V lost 2 bases and J lost 0 bases. This CDR3 has 20 residues.

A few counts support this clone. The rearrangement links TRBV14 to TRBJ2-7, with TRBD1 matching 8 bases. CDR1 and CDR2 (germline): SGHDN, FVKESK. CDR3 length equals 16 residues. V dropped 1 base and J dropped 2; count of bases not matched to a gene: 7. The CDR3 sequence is CASSQGTGTGTYEQYF. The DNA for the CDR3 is TGTGCCAGCAGCCAAGGAACCGGGACAGGTACCTACGAGCAGTACTTC.

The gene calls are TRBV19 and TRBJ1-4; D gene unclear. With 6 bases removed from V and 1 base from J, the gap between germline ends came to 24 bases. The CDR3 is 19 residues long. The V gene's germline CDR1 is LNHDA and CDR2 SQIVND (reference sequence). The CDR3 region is CASSPARVLLSKTNEKLFF. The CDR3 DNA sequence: TGTGCCAGTAGCCCCGCCCGCGTATTACTTTCTAAAACTAATGAAAAACTGTTTTTT.

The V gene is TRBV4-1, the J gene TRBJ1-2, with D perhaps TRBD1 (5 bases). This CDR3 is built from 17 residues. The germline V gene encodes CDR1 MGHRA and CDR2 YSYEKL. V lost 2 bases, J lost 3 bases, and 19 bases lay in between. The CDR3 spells CASSQYGTTPSYYGYTF. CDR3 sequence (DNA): TGCGCCAGCAGCCAATACGGGACTACACCTTCCTACTATGGCTACACCTTC.

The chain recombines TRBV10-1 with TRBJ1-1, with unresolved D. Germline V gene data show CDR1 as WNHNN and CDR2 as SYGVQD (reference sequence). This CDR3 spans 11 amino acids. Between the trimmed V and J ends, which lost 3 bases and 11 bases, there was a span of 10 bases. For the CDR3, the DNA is TGCGCCAGCAGTGATGGCGGGAAGGCTTTCTTT. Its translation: CASSDGGKAFF.

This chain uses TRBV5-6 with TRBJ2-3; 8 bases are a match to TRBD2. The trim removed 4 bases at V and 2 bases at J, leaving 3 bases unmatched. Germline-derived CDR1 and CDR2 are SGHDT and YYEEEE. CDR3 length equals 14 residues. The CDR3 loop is CASSLGLATDTQYF. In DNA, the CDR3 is TGTGCCAGCAGCCTAGGACTAGCCACAGATACGCAGTATTTT. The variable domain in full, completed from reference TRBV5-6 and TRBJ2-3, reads DAGVTQSPTHLIKTRGQQVTLRCSPKSGHDTVSWYQQALGQGPQFIFQYYEEEERQRGNFPDRFSGHQFPNYSSELNVNALLLGDSALYLCASSLGLATDTQYFGPGTRLTVL.

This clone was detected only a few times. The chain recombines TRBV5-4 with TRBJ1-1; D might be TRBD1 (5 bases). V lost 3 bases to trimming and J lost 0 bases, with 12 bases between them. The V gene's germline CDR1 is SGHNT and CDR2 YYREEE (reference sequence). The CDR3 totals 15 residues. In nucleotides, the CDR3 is TGTGCCAGCAGCTCACTGACAGCCCTGAACACTGAAGCTTTCTTT. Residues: CASSSLTALNTEAFF.

CDR3 coding DNA: TGTGCCAGTAGCCCACACGCTAGCACAGATACGCAGTATTTT. This translates into CASSPHASTDTQYF. The chain couples TRBV19 to TRBJ2-3; D is uncertain. This CDR3 is 14 amino acids long. Germline loops: CDR1 LNHDA, CDR2 SQIVND (reference sequence). V was cut by 6 bases and J by 0 bases, with 10 bases left in between.

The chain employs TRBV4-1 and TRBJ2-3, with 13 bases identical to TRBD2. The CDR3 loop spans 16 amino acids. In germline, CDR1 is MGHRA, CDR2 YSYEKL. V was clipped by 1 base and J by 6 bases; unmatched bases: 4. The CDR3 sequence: CASSQGGLAGMDTQYF. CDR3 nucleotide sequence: TGCGCCAGCAGCCAAGGGGGACTAGCGGGAATGGATACGCAGTATTTT.

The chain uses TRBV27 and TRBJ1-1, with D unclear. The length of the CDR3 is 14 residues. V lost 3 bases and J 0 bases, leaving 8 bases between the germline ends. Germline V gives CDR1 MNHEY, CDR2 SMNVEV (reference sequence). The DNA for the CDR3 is TGTGCCAGCAGTTTGGGTAGCTTGAACACTGAAGCTTTCTTT. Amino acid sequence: CASSLGSLNTEAFF.

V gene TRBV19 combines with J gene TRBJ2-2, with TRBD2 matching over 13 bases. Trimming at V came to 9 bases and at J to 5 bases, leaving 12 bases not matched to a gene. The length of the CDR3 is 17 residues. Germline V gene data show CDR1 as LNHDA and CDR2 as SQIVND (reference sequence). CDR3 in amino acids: CASDNRGLAGTTGELFF. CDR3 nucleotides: TGTGCCAGCGATAACCGGGGACTAGCGGGAACTACCGGGGAGCTGTTTTTT.

Here the CDR3 reads CASSLLNEQFF. The CDR3, as DNA: TGTGCCAGCAGCTTACTCAATGAGCAGTTCTTC. The rearrangement links TRBV7-8 to TRBJ2-1; no clear D gene. Trimming left V 2 bases short and J 6 bases short, with 2 bases between. Germline CDR1 reads SGHVS; CDR2 reads FQNEAQ. The CDR3 consists of 11 residues. The full variable domain, in which reference TRBV7-8 and TRBJ2-1 provide the parts outside the CDR3, is GAGVSQSPRYKVAKRGQDVALRCDPISGHVSLFWYQQALGQGPEFLTYFQNEAQLDKSGLPSDRFFAERPEGSVSTLKIQRTQQEDSAVYLCASSLLNEQFFGPGTRLTVL.

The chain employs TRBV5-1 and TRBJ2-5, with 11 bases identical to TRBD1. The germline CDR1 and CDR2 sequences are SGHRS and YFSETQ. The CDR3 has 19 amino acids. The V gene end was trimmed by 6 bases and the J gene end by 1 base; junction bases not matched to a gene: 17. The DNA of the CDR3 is TGCGCCAGCAACCCGATCTTGGGACAGGGGGGTAGCGGCCAAGAGACCCAGTACTTC. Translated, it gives CASNPILGQGGSGQETQYF.

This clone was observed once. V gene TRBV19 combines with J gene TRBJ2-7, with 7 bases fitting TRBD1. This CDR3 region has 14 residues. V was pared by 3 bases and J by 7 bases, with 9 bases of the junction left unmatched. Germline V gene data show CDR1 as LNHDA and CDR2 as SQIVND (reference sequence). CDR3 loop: CASSMGRGRREQYF. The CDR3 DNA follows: TGTGCCAGTAGTATGGGAAGGGGGCGCCGGGAGCAGTACTTC.